The 19 T cell receptor beta chains given below trace back to one sample, sequenced in a study of blood T cell repertoires in COVID-19 (dated by TCRdb to 2019 to 2021). Libraries were constructed by the immunoSEQ multiplex PCR assay. TCRdb carries this immuneACCESS record with in-frame sequences only. Its versions omit some clonotypes, under half of them owing to an unresolved V gene in the studies checked, with the rest unexplained. In this sample the table shows around 300,000 clones, 80% to 90% of which occur a single time. The ten largest account for 8% to 13% of the sample. Sequencing was done on a sample of peripheral blood. These receptors were taken from a woman in her seventies with acute or convalescent COVID-19.

V and J are TRBV18 and TRBJ1-5; 10 bases are shared with TRBD1. This CDR3 has 16 residues. Germline lookup yields CDR1 KGHSH and CDR2 LQKENI. V was clipped by 6 bases and J by 7 bases; unmatched bases: 12. CDR3 coding DNA: TGTGCCAGCTCGCGACAGGGGGCTTCCAAGGGGCAGCCCCAGCATTTT. Translated: CASSRQGASKGQPQHF. The variable domain in full, with the rest retrieved from reference TRBV18 and TRBJ1-5, is NAGVMQNPRHLVRRRGQEARLRCSPMKGHSHVYWYRQLPEEGLKFMVYLQKENIIDESGMPKERFSAEFPKEGPSILRIQQVVRGDSAAYFCASSRQGASKGQPQHFGDGTRLSIL.

The chain carries TRBV4-1 and TRBJ2-3; TRBD2 matches 9 bases. The length of the CDR3 is 17 residues. Germline CDR1 reads MGHRA; CDR2 reads YSYEKL. Trimming cost V 4 bases and J 2 bases; bases outside gene matches: 10. CDR3 sequence: CASSLTFPSGATDTQYF. The DNA of the CDR3 is TGCGCCAGCAGCCTAACCTTTCCTAGCGGGGCCACAGATACGCAGTATTTT.

The chain recombines TRBV11-2 with TRBJ2-1; D is possibly TRBD1 (5 bases). The CDR3 loop spans 16 amino acids. V shed 2 bases and J shed 0 bases, with 11 bases lying between them. Germline CDR1 and CDR2: SGHAT and FQNNGV. CDR3 DNA: TGTGCCAGCAGCTTAACGACAGCGAGCTCCTACAATGAGCAGTTCTTC. Its protein is CASSLTTASSYNEQFF.

V gene TRBV5-5 combines with J gene TRBJ1-2, with no clear D. Germline V gene lookup returns CDR1 SGHKS and CDR2 YYEKEE (reference sequence). V lost 2 bases and J lost 5, with 22 bases in between. CDR3 length: 17 amino acids. The CDR3 DNA sequence: TGTGCCAGCAGCTTTCTTCCCTCGCGGATTACAATGTATGGCTACACCTTC. This translates into CASSFLPSRITMYGYTF. The whole variable domain, remainder taken from reference TRBV5-5 and TRBJ1-2, is DAGVTQSPTHLIKTRGQQVTLRCSPISGHKSVSWYQQVLGQGPQFIFQYYEKEERGRGNFPDRFSARQFPNYSSELNVNALLLGDSALYLCASSFLPSRITMYGYTFGSGTRLTVV.

This clone came up once. The rearrangement uses TRBV2 and TRBJ1-2; D perhaps matches TRBD1 (6 bases). This CDR3 is built from 14 residues. Trimming removed 4 bases from V and 3 bases from J, with 12 bases in between. CDR1 and CDR2 (germline): SNHLY, FYNNEI. CDR3 in amino acids: CASSVGGRDYGYTF. Here the CDR3 DNA reads TGTGCCAGCAGTGTTGGGGGCAGGGACTATGGCTACACCTTC.

The V and J genes are TRBV5-8 and TRBJ1-1; 7 bases are a match to TRBD1. Trimming at V came to 2 bases and at J to 4 bases, leaving 5 bases not matched to a gene. This CDR3 has 14 amino acids. Per germline, CDR1 SGHTS and CDR2 YDEGEE. For the CDR3, the DNA is TGTGCCAGCAGCTTACACAGGGGTCTCACTGAAGCTTTCTTT. It yields the protein CASSLHRGLTEAFF.

The V and J genes are TRBV7-9 and TRBJ1-2, with D tentatively TRBD1 (6 bases). The germline V and J ends were trimmed by 5 bases and 4 bases, with 14 bases remaining between them. CDR1 is SEHNR and CDR2 is FQNEAQ in the germline V gene (reference sequence). CDR3 size: 14 residues. As DNA, the CDR3 is TGTGCCAGCAGCCCAGAAAGGGGGTTCTATGGCTACACCTTC. Translation: CASSPERGFYGYTF.

This sequence joins TRBV19 and TRBJ1-5; D is perhaps TRBD1 (5 bases). Germline V gives CDR1 LNHDA, CDR2 SQIVND (reference sequence). The V end was cut by 3 bases, the J end by 6 bases, with 9 bases between. This CDR3 contains 13 residues. In DNA form, the CDR3 reads TGTGCCAGTAGTATGGGGCCGAGTCAGCCCCAGCATTTT. Translated, it gives CASSMGPSQPQHF.

The chain couples TRBV29-1 to TRBJ2-3; 10 bases fit TRBD2. Germline trimming cut 0 bases from V and 10 bases from J; bases unmatched to any gene: 7. Germline-derived CDR1 and CDR2 are SQVTM and ANQGSEA. The CDR3 has 14 residues. The CDR3 DNA sequence: TGCAGCGTTGAAGAGGGAGCGGGGGGGCCCCCGCAGTATTTT. This encodes CSVEEGAGGPPQYF.

V is TRBV10-3 and J is TRBJ2-1, with D possibly being TRBD2 (5 bases). This CDR3 is 15 amino acids long. V lost 7 bases and J 6 bases, leaving 19 bases between the germline ends. Germline CDR1 and CDR2: ENHRY and SYGVKD. CDR3 amino acids: CAITPGDRLGNEQFF. Written as DNA, the CDR3 is TGTGCCATCACCCCCGGGGATAGACTCGGCAATGAGCAGTTCTTC.

This chain connects TRBV25-1 to TRBJ1-1; D unresolved. Looked up from germline, CDR1 is MGHDK and CDR2 is SYGVNS. V dropped 1 base and J dropped 6 bases, with 12 bases sitting between them. The CDR3 spans 14 residues. The CDR3, as DNA: TGTGCCAGCAGTGAATGGGCAGTAGCGGCTGAAGCTTTCTTT. The encoded protein is CASSEWAVAAEAFF.

V usage is TRBV18 and J usage is TRBJ1-2, with D possibly TRBD1 on 5 matching bases. Looked up from germline, CDR1 is KGHSH and CDR2 is LQKENI. V was shortened by 0 bases and J by 8 bases, with 10 bases between the two germline ends. The CDR3 is 13 amino acids. CDR3 amino acids: CASSPPQGQGYTF. The CDR3 nucleotides are TGTGCCAGCTCACCACCCCAGGGTCAAGGCTACACCTTC.

The chain joins TRBV10-1 to TRBJ1-1; unclear D gene. The CDR3 has 13 residues. V was shortened by 3 bases and J by 0 bases, with 5 bases between the two germline ends. Germline CDR1 reads WNHNN; CDR2 reads SYGVQD (reference sequence). Written as DNA, the CDR3 is TGCGCCAGCAGTGATACAGTGAACACTGAAGCTTTCTTT. Residues: CASSDTVNTEAFF.

This clone has only a few counts. V and J are TRBV5-1 and TRBJ1-1; 8 nucleotides line up with TRBD1. V lost 0 bases to trimming and J lost 5 bases; unmatched junction nucleotides: 6. Per the germline V gene, CDR1 is SGHRS and CDR2 is YFSETQ. The CDR3 extends over 15 amino acids. In DNA form, the CDR3 reads TGCGCCAGCAGCTTGGGCCCGACAGGGGAAACTGAAGCTTTCTTT. It codes for CASSLGPTGETEAFF.

The CDR3, as DNA: TGTGCCAGCAGTCGGACTTGGAAAGAGACCCAGTACTTC. Its protein product is CASSRTWKETQYF. The rearrangement uses TRBV28 and TRBJ2-5; D is possibly TRBD2 (5 bases). This CDR3 has 13 amino acids. Germline-derived CDR1 and CDR2 are MDHEN and SYDVKM. V gave up 5 bases and J gave up 3 bases, with 10 bases separating them.

The genes are TRBV18 and TRBJ1-1; D perhaps matches TRBD1 (6 bases). CDR3 length: 12 residues. Trimming left V 6 bases short and J 7 bases short, with 12 bases between. CDR1 KGHSH and CDR2 LQKENI come from the germline V gene. This chain's CDR3 is CASSPRTVEAFF. CDR3 coding DNA: TGTGCCAGCTCGCCAAGGACAGTTGAAGCTTTCTTT.

The chain couples TRBV11-2 to TRBJ2-7, with 11 bases matching TRBD2. Trimming removed 7 bases from V and 5 bases from J; junction bases left unmatched: 13. CDR1 SGHAT and CDR2 FQNNGV come from the germline V gene. The CDR3 contains 16 residues. CDR3 sequence: CASTRGLAGPRNEQYF. Here the CDR3 DNA reads TGTGCCAGCACGAGAGGACTAGCGGGCCCTCGTAACGAGCAGTACTTC.

The V and J genes are TRBV7-9 and TRBJ1-1, with D tentatively TRBD1 (5 bases). Germline lookup yields CDR1 SEHNR and CDR2 FQNEAQ (reference sequence). The CDR3 contains 15 residues. Trimming took 5 bases from V and 0 from J, leaving 13 bases between them. CDR3 protein: CASSTSGGLNTEAFF. CDR3 coding DNA: TGTGCCAGCAGCACCTCCGGGGGTCTGAACACTGAAGCTTTCTTT.

The rearrangement links TRBV7-6 to TRBJ1-6; D possibly corresponds to TRBD1 (6 bases). V gave up 5 bases and J gave up 7 bases, with 15 bases separating them. Germline V gene lookup returns CDR1 SGHVS and CDR2 FNYEAQ. This CDR3 comprises 15 residues. The CDR3 DNA reads TGTGCCAGCAGCCCCCAACAGGGTAAAAATTCACCCCTCCACTTT. It yields the protein CASSPQQGKNSPLHF.